A single sample is the source of the 9 T cell receptor beta chains below, sequenced in a study of CXCR3-negative and CXCR3-positive naive CD8 T cells. Each TRB cDNA library was prepared by 5' RACE (with UMI labels). From its re-call of the 5' RACE reads, TCRdb lists each CDR3 protein once, without DNA. The specimen's table records about 80,000 distinct CDR3 sequences. Sequenced: naive CXCR3- CD8+ T cells from blood. Subset meaning: CD45RO-CCR7+CD27+CD95- naive CD8+ T cells lacking CXCR3 (TNR3-). These receptor sequences come from a human donor in good health. Some clones in this sample may be carry-over from other donors' samples.

J is TRBJ2-7 and V is TRBV11-2; TCRdb lists TRBD1, though no DNA is available to test this call. Germline V gene data show CDR1 as SGHAT and CDR2 as FQNNGV. The CDR3 extends over 15 amino acids. CDR3 sequence: CASSLLGQGIYEQYF.

The chain is built from TRBV27 and TRBJ1-1; with no DNA, the TCRdb D assignment of TRBD1 cannot be verified. The CDR3 contains 16 residues. Germline CDR1 reads MNHEY; CDR2 reads SMNVEV (reference sequence). The CDR3 region is CASSPWTGPMNTEAFF.

V is TRBV7-6 and J is TRBJ2-1; TCRdb reports TRBD1, a call that lacks DNA to check it against. The V gene's germline CDR1 is SGHVS and CDR2 FNYEAQ. CDR3 length: 16 residues. The CDR3 spells CASSRGKGGSYNEQFF. Supplemented by reference TRBV7-6 and TRBJ2-1, the full variable domain reads GAGVSQSPRYKVTKRGQDVALRCDPISGHVSLYWYRQALGQGPEFLTYFNYEAQQDKSGLPNDRFSAERPEGSISTLTIQRTEQRDSAMYRCASSRGKGGSYNEQFFGPGTRLTVL.

CDR3 region: CASSQAGTEAFF. The chain recombines TRBV4-3 with TRBJ1-1. In germline, CDR1 is LGHNA, CDR2 YSLEER. The CDR3 loop spans 12 amino acids.

CDR3 region: CASSQDRGGTYYEQCF. The J gene is TRBJ2-7, the V gene TRBV4-3; TCRdb's D call of TRBD1 is untestable without DNA. Germline V CDR1 and CDR2: LGHNA, YSLEER. This CDR3 is built from 16 residues.

The CDR3 protein is CASSYLQGNTYNSPLHF. The rearrangement joins TRBV6-6 to TRBJ1-6; the D call from TCRdb, TRBD1, cannot be confirmed without DNA. In germline, CDR1 is MNHNY, CDR2 SVGAGI (reference sequence). The CDR3 has 17 amino acids.

The J gene is TRBJ2-3, the V gene TRBV4-3; TCRdb lists TRBD1, though no DNA is available to test this call. CDR3 size: 16 residues. CDR1 is LGHNA, CDR2 YSLEER, per germline. CDR3 protein: CASSHAVPGTPDTQYF.

CDR3 region: CASSSSTGAAYEQYF. The chain couples TRBV28 to TRBJ2-7; there is no DNA to check the TCRdb D call of TRBD1. This CDR3 contains 15 residues. The germline gives CDR1 MDHEN, CDR2 SYDVKM.

J is TRBJ2-4 and V is TRBV6-5; checking the TCRdb D call of TRBD1 is not possible without DNA. In germline, CDR1 is MNHEY, CDR2 SVGAGI. The CDR3 length is 13 residues. The CDR3 spells CASRLPPKNIQYF.